This T cell receptor (beta chain) was captured by sequencing in a study of OX40 agonist ivuxolimab in advanced cancers. The protocol was immunoSEQ multiplex PCR, while the TCRdb copy is restricted to in-frame clones and leaves out a portion. This sample has fewer than 100,000 clones; just over 85% occur once, and the top ten carry around 2%. Patients were ruled out by autoimmune disease history or systemic immunosuppression. Sequenced material: CD4+ or CD8+ T cells sorted from blood, taken in a trial of the OX40 agonist ivuxolimab. The sequence came from an adult with an advanced solid tumor such as melanoma, head and neck, liver or kidney cancer.

The DNA of the CDR3 is TGTGCCAGCAGCTTTGTTGGGGACTATGGCTACACCTTC. Translated, it gives CASSFVGDYGYTF. The chain has TRBV5-6 and TRBJ1-2; D unresolved. There are 13 residues in the CDR3. Trimming pared 2 bases from V and 3 bases from J, leaving 8 bases between. Germline CDR1 is SGHDT and CDR2 is YYEEEE.